A single sample gave rise to the 20 T cell receptor beta chains below, sequenced in a study of T cells in Graves' hyperthyroidism and ophthalmopathy. RNA transcripts were the template for amplifying TCR beta CDR3 regions. The HTBI primer set served for first-round RT-PCR of the TCR CDR3. TCRdb recomputed calls from the multiplex PCR reads with MiXCR, one row per CDR3 protein. The repertoire has 550,000 to 650,000 distinct CDR3 sequences, about 15% of them found once; the top ten carry over 11%. The source material was blood. The receptors come from a woman aged 40 to 49 with Graves' hyperthyroidism.

Comment on this clonotype: A read error may be the cause here, since a much bigger clone is one base away. The chain joins TRBV5-1 to TRBJ1-1, with D possibly TRBD1 on 6 matching bases. The CDR3 is 13 amino acids. CDR1 and CDR2 from the germline V gene are SGHRS and YFSETQ. The CDR3 is CASSFGGDTGAFF. The CDR3 region has the DNA TGCGCCAGCAGCTTCGGGGGGGACACTGGAGCTTTCTTT.

This chain joins TRBV12-5 and TRBJ1-2; 8 bases are shared with TRBD1. The length of the CDR3 is 11 residues. Per the germline V gene, CDR1 is LGHNT and CDR2 is FRNRAP. V was pared by 6 bases and J by 14 bases, with 8 bases of the junction left unmatched. CDR3 sequence reads: CASGPDRGQTF. As DNA, the CDR3 is TGTGCTAGTGGCCCCGACAGGGGTCAGACCTTC.

The chain combines TRBV19 with TRBJ2-2; D perhaps matches TRBD1 (6 bases). The CDR3 is made up of 14 amino acids. The germline gives CDR1 LNHDA, CDR2 SQIVND (reference sequence). Trimming removed 7 bases from V and 4 bases from J, with 13 bases in between. The CDR3 nucleotides read TGTGCCAGTATTTACAGGGAAAGCACCGGGGAGCTGTTTTTT. It specifies CASIYRESTGELFF. Supplemented by reference TRBV19 and TRBJ2-2, the full variable domain reads DGGITQSPKYLFRKEGQNVTLSCEQNLNHDAMYWYRQDPGQGLRLIYYSQIVNDFQKGDIAEGYSVSREKKESFPLTVTSAQKNPTAFYLCASIYRESTGELFFGEGSRLTVL.

This clonotype occurred many times. The CDR3 DNA reads as TGTGCCAGCAGTTTAGGGCGGCTCCAAGAGACCCAGTACTTC. It encodes CASSLGRLQETQYF. V is TRBV12-3 or TRBV12-4 and J is TRBJ2-5; D remains ambiguous. With 1 base removed from V and 1 base from J, the gap between germline ends came to 7 bases. CDR3 length equals 14 residues.

This clonotype was observed many times. DNA for the CDR3: TGCGCCAGCAGCTTGGGGGGGACTAGCGGGAGGGCCCAACTAAACAATGAGCAGTTCTTC. Its translation is CASSLGGTSGRAQLNNEQFF. This chain joins TRBV5-1 and TRBJ2-1, with TRBD2 matching 16 bases. Germline-derived CDR1 and CDR2 are SGHRS and YFSETQ. This CDR3 comprises 20 residues. The V gene end was trimmed by 0 bases and the J gene end by 5 bases; junction bases not matched to a gene: 11.

This clonotype came up many times. The genes are TRBV12-3 or TRBV12-4 and TRBJ2-7, with 7 positions matching TRBD1. The CDR3 runs 14 residues. The junction had 7 bases not matched to a gene; V was cut back by 6 bases and J by 2 bases. CDR3 residues: CASRSGTAPYEQYF. DNA of the CDR3: TGTGCCAGCAGATCCGGGACAGCTCCCTACGAGCAGTACTTC.

Ten or more counts support this clonotype. This chain links TRBV20-1 with TRBJ2-5, with TRBD2 matching 8 bases. The V segment lost 5 bases and the J segment 4 bases; nucleotides outside the gene matches: 12. The V gene's germline CDR1 is DFQATT and CDR2 SNEGSKA (reference sequence). The length of the CDR3 is 15 residues. This CDR3 reads CSALPELAVGETQYF. Written as DNA, the CDR3 is TGCAGTGCTCTACCCGAACTAGCGGTAGGAGAGACCCAGTACTTC.

Written as DNA, the CDR3 is TGTGCCAGCACCCGGACAGGGAGGAACACTGAAGCTTTCTTT. It is translated as CASTRTGRNTEAFF. The V and J genes are TRBV6-1 and TRBJ1-1, with 8 bases that match TRBD1. The trim removed 7 bases at V and 1 base at J, leaving 5 bases unmatched. Germline CDR1 and CDR2: MNHNS and SASEGT. The CDR3 sequence is 14 residues long.

This chain links TRBV7-8 with TRBJ1-4; TRBD1 might be the D (6 bases). Germline CDR1 is SGHVS and CDR2 is FQNEAQ. This CDR3 is 14 amino acids long. V lost 4 bases to trimming and J lost 6 bases, with 12 bases between them. The CDR3 protein is CASSSHHRDEKLFF. CDR3 coding DNA: TGTGCCAGCAGCTCTCACCACAGGGATGAAAAACTGTTTTTT.

This clonotype was seen a handful of times. V gene TRBV6-5 combines with J gene TRBJ2-3, with D perhaps TRBD1 (6 bases). Germline V gene sequence: CDR1 MNHEY, CDR2 SVGAGI. The V end lost 7 bases, the J end lost 5 bases, and 16 bases lay between the germline ends. The CDR3 extends over 14 amino acids. CDR3 sequence (DNA): TGTGCCAGCATTACAGGGCCGATTGTAGATACGCAGTATTTT. Residues: CASITGPIVDTQYF.

This clonotype showed up just a few times. The chain recombines TRBV27 with TRBJ2-4; a weak D match, TRBD1 (6 bases). The CDR3 runs 16 residues. In germline, CDR1 is MNHEY, CDR2 SMNVEV (reference sequence). V lost 5 bases and J 6 bases, leaving 20 bases between the germline ends. Here the CDR3 reads CASSPRQEARVNIQYF. DNA for the CDR3: TGTGCCAGCAGTCCAAGACAGGAGGCGAGGGTAAACATTCAGTACTTC.

The chain couples TRBV7-9 to TRBJ2-1; 9 nucleotides match TRBD2. CDR1 is SEHNR and CDR2 is FQNEAQ in the germline V gene (reference sequence). V shed 1 base, J shed 1 base, and the junction held 8 bases outside the gene matches. The CDR3 loop spans 18 amino acids. CDR3 sequence reads: CASSLVQREDRSYNEQFF. CDR3 nucleotide sequence: TGTGCCAGCAGCTTAGTCCAGCGGGAGGACAGGTCCTACAATGAGCAGTTCTTC.

This clonotype showed up many times. This chain joins TRBV5-1 and TRBJ2-1; D is possibly TRBD2 (5 bases). The CDR3 runs 14 residues. V was pared by 4 bases and J by 7 bases, with 15 bases between. Per the germline V gene, CDR1 is SGHRS and CDR2 is YFSETQ. DNA for the CDR3: TGCGCCAGCAGCCATGGAATCGGGGAGAATGAGCAGTTCTTC. Translation: CASSHGIGENEQFF.

This clonotype occurred many times. This rearrangement joins TRBV6-1 to TRBJ2-5, with TRBD1 matching over 7 bases. The CDR3 sequence is 15 residues long. The junction had 12 bases not matched to a gene; V was cut back by 6 bases and J by 5 bases. Germline V gene data show CDR1 as MNHNS and CDR2 as SASEGT. Written as DNA, the CDR3 is TGTGCCAGCAGCCAGGACAGGCCTCGGTGGGAGACCCAGTACTTC. Translation: CASSQDRPRWETQYF.

The chain recombines TRBV19 with TRBJ1-2; D is unclear. V was shortened by 4 bases and J by 2 bases, with 11 bases between the two germline ends. The CDR3 is 14 amino acids. CDR1 LNHDA and CDR2 SQIVND come from the germline V gene (reference sequence). CDR3 coding DNA: TGTGCCAGTAGTACCCTCGGGAAGAACTATGGCTACACCTTC. It codes for CASSTLGKNYGYTF. Complete variable domain (other parts from reference TRBV19 and TRBJ1-2): DGGITQSPKYLFRKEGQNVTLSCEQNLNHDAMYWYRQDPGQGLRLIYYSQIVNDFQKGDIAEGYSVSREKKESFPLTVTSAQKNPTAFYLCASSTLGKNYGYTFGSGTRLTVV.

This clonotype was counted a few times. The rearrangement uses TRBV5-1 and TRBJ2-3, with D maybe TRBD2 (6 bases). Per germline, CDR1 SGHRS and CDR2 YFSETQ. This CDR3 is 14 amino acids long. V was clipped by 4 bases and J by 3 bases, with 12 bases between them. The CDR3 sequence is CASSRDSLTDTQYF. CDR3 DNA sequence: TGCGCCAGCAGCCGGGACTCTTTAACAGATACGCAGTATTTT.

This CDR3 is CASSSGLAGSQETQYF. Written as DNA, the CDR3 is TGTGCCAGCAGTTCCGGACTAGCGGGCAGCCAAGAGACCCAGTACTTC. V gene TRBV6-1 combines with J gene TRBJ2-5; 11 bases line up with TRBD2. V lost 5 bases to trimming and J lost 1 base; unmatched junction nucleotides: 6. Germline V gives CDR1 MNHNS, CDR2 SASEGT. This CDR3 region has 16 residues.

Regarding this clonotype: A read error may explain this, as a much larger clone is one base away. The rearrangement joins TRBV27 to TRBJ1-1; 8 bases line up with TRBD1. This CDR3 contains 15 residues. V lost 5 bases and J lost 5; bases outside the gene matches: 10. Looked up from germline, CDR1 is MNHEY and CDR2 is SMNVEV (reference sequence). The DNA of the CDR3 is TGTGCCAGCAGTGGCGATCAACAGGGGGGGACTGAAGCTTTCTTT. Its translation is CASSGDQQGGTEAFF.

J is TRBJ2-7 and V is TRBV20-1, with D perhaps matching TRBD1 or TRBD2 (6 bases each). The V gene lost 1 base and the J gene lost 5 bases, with 18 bases spanning the gap. From germline, CDR1 is DFQATT and CDR2 SNEGSKA (reference sequence). There are 15 residues in the CDR3. The CDR3 sequence is CSARGPRSGEDEQYF. CDR3 DNA sequence: TGCAGTGCTAGAGGTCCTCGGTCAGGGGAGGACGAGCAGTACTTC.

The chain joins TRBV3-1 to TRBJ2-4, with 10 bases that match TRBD2. This CDR3 has 15 residues. CDR1 is LGHDT, CDR2 YNNKEL, per germline (reference sequence). The ends lost 4 bases at V and 6 bases at J; junction bases unmatched: 6. The CDR3 spells CASSPSGRWRNIQYF. As DNA, the CDR3 is TGTGCCAGCAGCCCTAGCGGGAGATGGAGAAACATTCAGTACTTC.